A single sample gave rise to the 6 T cell receptor beta chains below, sequenced in a study of shared clonotypes between healthy human individuals. Clones were sequenced by immunoSEQ multiplex PCR, and TCRdb holds only the in-frame ones, with some missing. This repertoire shows roughly 380,000 clones, 90% to 97% found once; its top ten account for 0.32%. The source material was memory CD8+ T cells sorted from blood. Subset denoted: CD45RO+ cells pooled with CCR7-negative TemRA cells. Every receptor here comes from a young man in good health.

The chain uses TRBV6-5 and TRBJ1-2; no clear D. V lost 4 bases, J lost 7 bases, and 7 bases lay in between. The germline CDR1 and CDR2 sequences are MNHEY and SVGAGI. The CDR3 covers 11 residues. CDR3 loop: CASSWGGGYTF. CDR3 bases: TGTGCCAGCAGTTGGGGAGGTGGCTACACCTTC.

The rearrangement joins TRBV29-1 to TRBJ1-2, with D unresolved. V lost 4 bases, J lost 1 base, and 10 bases lay in between. Per germline, CDR1 SQVTM and CDR2 ANQGSEA. CDR3 length: 13 amino acids. This chain's CDR3 is CSVVGKVNYGYTF. CDR3 coding DNA: TGCAGCGTTGTGGGGAAGGTTAACTATGGCTACACCTTC.

The gene calls are TRBV6-6 and TRBJ2-5; 9 bases agree with TRBD2. This CDR3 contains 15 residues. From germline, CDR1 is MNHNY and CDR2 SVGAGI (reference sequence). V lost 2 bases and J lost 1; bases outside the gene matches: 2. The CDR3 region is CASSYRGLAQETQYF. In DNA form, the CDR3 reads TGTGCCAGCAGTTACCGGGGACTAGCCCAAGAGACCCAGTACTTC.

Of note for this clone: Other DNA sequences in this specimen translate into the identical CDR3. The rearrangement joins TRBV6-5 to TRBJ2-1, with D maybe TRBD1 (5 bases). Germline CDR1 reads MNHEY; CDR2 reads SVGAGI. The V gene lost 2 bases and the J gene lost 3 bases, with 5 bases spanning the gap. The CDR3 runs to 13 residues. The CDR3 region is CASSYRGYNEQFF. Here the CDR3 DNA reads TGTGCCAGCAGTTACAGGGGCTACAATGAGCAGTTCTTC.

CDR3: CASRRLARNEQYF. The CDR3 DNA sequence: TGTGCCAGCAGGCGTCTAGCGAGAAACGAGCAGTACTTC. The chain combines TRBV28 with TRBJ2-7; D perhaps matches TRBD2 (6 bases). V lost 6 bases to trimming and J lost 5 bases, with 14 bases between them. The CDR3 loop spans 13 amino acids. CDR1 is MDHEN, CDR2 SYDVKM, per germline. The full variable domain, completed using reference TRBV28 and TRBJ2-7, is DVKVTQSSRYLVKRTGEKVFLECVQDMDHENMFWYRQDPGLGLRLIYFSYDVKMKEKGDIPEGYSVSREKKERFSLILESASTNQTSMYLCASRRLARNEQYFGPGTRLTVT.

The CDR3 loop reads CASSIYSTASYEQYF. The CDR3 coding sequence is TGTGCCAGCAGCATCTATTCGACAGCCTCCTACGAGCAGTACTTC. V usage is TRBV7-9 and J usage is TRBJ2-7; D might be TRBD1 (5 bases). The CDR3 has 15 amino acids. Looked up from germline, CDR1 is SEHNR and CDR2 is FQNEAQ (reference sequence). Trimming pared 5 bases from V and 0 bases from J, leaving 14 bases between.